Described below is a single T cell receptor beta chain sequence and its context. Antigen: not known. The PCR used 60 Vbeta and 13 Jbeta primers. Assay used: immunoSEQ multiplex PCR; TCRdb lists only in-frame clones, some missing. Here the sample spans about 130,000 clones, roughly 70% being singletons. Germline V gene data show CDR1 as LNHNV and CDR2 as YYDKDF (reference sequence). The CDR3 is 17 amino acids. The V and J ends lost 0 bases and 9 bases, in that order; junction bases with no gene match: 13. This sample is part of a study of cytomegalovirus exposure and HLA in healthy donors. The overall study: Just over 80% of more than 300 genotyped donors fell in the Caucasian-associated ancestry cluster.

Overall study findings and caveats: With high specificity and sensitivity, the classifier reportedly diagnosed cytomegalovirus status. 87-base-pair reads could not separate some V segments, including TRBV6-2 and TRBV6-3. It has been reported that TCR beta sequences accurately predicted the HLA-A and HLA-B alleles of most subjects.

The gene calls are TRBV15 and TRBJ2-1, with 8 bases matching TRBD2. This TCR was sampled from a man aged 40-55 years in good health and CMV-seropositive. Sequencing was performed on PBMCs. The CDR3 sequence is CATSRDAPSGPGGEQFF. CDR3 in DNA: TGTGCCACCAGCAGAGATGCCCCTAGCGGGCCAGGCGGTGAGCAGTTCTTC.